Listed below are T cell receptor beta chains from one sample, sequenced in a study of blood T cell repertoires in COVID-19. The data were produced by immunoSEQ multiplex PCR, yet TCRdb's version contains in-frame clones alone and is incomplete. This table has over 12,000 clones, approximately 90% appearing once. Sequencing input: peripheral blood. The receptors originated from a human donor in a cohort sampled during active COVID-19. CDR3s include the opening cysteine and the closing phenylalanine or tryptophan. Fields, in order: CDR3 length, V gene, clone size, J gene, D gene, CDR3 protein, CDR3 DNA. The D gene is left open where the match is weak. Size tells how often a clone was seen (once, few, many) or the class of an expanded clone, and some rows leave it out.

CDR3 length: 18
V gene: TRBV7-9
clone size: -
J gene: TRBJ2-3
D gene: -
CDR3 protein: CASSLGQPKADGSDTQYF
CDR3 DNA: TGTGCCAGCAGTCTCGGCCAGCCGAAAGCGGATGGGTCGGATACGCAGTATTTT

CDR3 length: 17
V gene: TRBV21-1
clone size: -
J gene: TRBJ2-7
D gene: -
CDR3 protein: CASSLSLRAGGVYEQYF
CDR3 DNA: TGTGCCAGCAGCCTATCCCTCAGGGCGGGAGGCGTCTACGAGCAGTACTTC

CDR3 length: 14
V gene: TRBV5-4
clone size: once
J gene: TRBJ2-3
D gene: -
CDR3 protein: CASSLRGAKDTQYF
CDR3 DNA: TGTGCCAGCAGCTTGCGGGGGGCCAAAGATACGCAGTATTTT

CDR3 length: 16
V gene: TRBV19
clone size: -
J gene: TRBJ1-5
D gene: -
CDR3 protein: CASSRNPQGGHQPQHF
CDR3 DNA: TGTGCCAGTAGTAGAAATCCCCAGGGTGGCCATCAGCCCCAGCATTTT

CDR3 length: 14
V gene: TRBV15
clone size: -
J gene: TRBJ2-5
D gene: -
CDR3 protein: CATSTGQPRETQYF
CDR3 DNA: TGTGCCACCAGCACAGGACAGCCTCGAGAGACCCAGTACTTC

CDR3 length: 15
V gene: TRBV7-9
clone size: -
J gene: TRBJ2-5
D gene: TRBD2
CDR3 protein: CASSSGTTGRRTQYF
CDR3 DNA: TGTGCCAGCAGCTCCGGGACTACTGGAAGACGGACCCAGTACTTC

CDR3 length: 15
V gene: TRBV7-9
clone size: -
J gene: TRBJ2-7
D gene: TRBD2
CDR3 protein: CASSLSGTSVYEQYF
CDR3 DNA: TGTGCCAGCAGCTTATCGGGGACTAGCGTCTACGAGCAGTACTTC

CDR3 length: 15
V gene: TRBV9
clone size: -
J gene: TRBJ2-1
D gene: TRBD2
CDR3 protein: CASSERVAGKNEQFF
CDR3 DNA: TGTGCCAGCAGCGAAAGGGTAGCGGGAAAGAATGAGCAGTTCTTC

CDR3 length: 13
V gene: TRBV7-2
clone size: -
J gene: TRBJ2-7
D gene: TRBD2
CDR3 protein: CASRPSGSHEQYF
CDR3 DNA: TGTGCCTCGCGCCCTAGCGGGAGCCACGAGCAGTACTTC

CDR3 length: 16
V gene: TRBV7-9
clone size: -
J gene: TRBJ1-5
D gene: -
CDR3 protein: CASSLALGGGNQPQHF
CDR3 DNA: TGTGCCAGCAGCTTAGCGCTGGGAGGGGGCAATCAGCCCCAGCATTTT

CDR3 length: 13
V gene: TRBV6-1
clone size: -
J gene: TRBJ1-3
D gene: -
CDR3 protein: CASSEQTGNTIYF
CDR3 DNA: TGTGCCAGCAGTGAACAAACTGGAAACACCATATATTTT

CDR3 length: 15
V gene: TRBV9
clone size: -
J gene: TRBJ2-3
D gene: -
CDR3 protein: CASSEMGLATDTQYF
CDR3 DNA: TGTGCCAGCAGCGAAATGGGACTTGCCACAGATACGCAGTATTTT

CDR3 length: 17
V gene: TRBV7-2
clone size: -
J gene: TRBJ1-5
D gene: -
CDR3 protein: CASSLKGGGFSNQPQHF
CDR3 DNA: TGTGCCAGCAGCTTGAAAGGGGGAGGGTTCAGCAATCAGCCCCAGCATTTT

CDR3 length: 14
V gene: TRBV21-1
clone size: -
J gene: TRBJ1-4
D gene: -
CDR3 protein: CASTLEEINEKLFF
CDR3 DNA: TGTGCCAGCACCTTGGAGGAGATAAATGAAAAACTGTTTTTT

CDR3 length: 12
V gene: TRBV7-9
clone size: -
J gene: TRBJ2-7
D gene: -
CDR3 protein: CVSGLGGNEQYF
CDR3 DNA: TGTGTCAGCGGGCTGGGGGGAAACGAGCAGTACTTC

CDR3 length: 16
V gene: TRBV11-2
clone size: -
J gene: TRBJ1-6
D gene: TRBD1
CDR3 protein: CASSSYGQGGNSPLHF
CDR3 DNA: TGTGCCAGCAGCTCGTATGGACAGGGGGGTAATTCACCCCTCCACTTT

CDR3 length: 14
V gene: TRBV5-5
clone size: -
J gene: TRBJ2-5
D gene: TRBD2
CDR3 protein: CASFHLAGQETQYF
CDR3 DNA: TGTGCCAGTTTTCATCTAGCGGGACAAGAGACCCAGTACTTC

CDR3 length: 15
V gene: TRBV18
clone size: -
J gene: TRBJ2-3
D gene: TRBD1
CDR3 protein: CASSPPDRARRTQYF
CDR3 DNA: TGTGCCAGCTCACCACCGGACAGGGCTCGACGGACGCAGTATTTT

CDR3 length: 17
V gene: TRBV5-1
clone size: -
J gene: TRBJ2-3
D gene: -
CDR3 protein: CASSFEVMGRGVNTQYF
CDR3 DNA: TGCGCCAGCAGCTTTGAGGTCATGGGTAGGGGTGTGAATACGCAGTATTTT

CDR3 length: 14
V gene: TRBV27
clone size: -
J gene: TRBJ1-5
D gene: TRBD1
CDR3 protein: CASSSPRQGQPQHF
CDR3 DNA: TGTGCCAGCAGTTCCCCGAGACAGGGTCAGCCCCAGCATTTT

CDR3 length: 14
V gene: TRBV5-1
clone size: -
J gene: TRBJ1-2
D gene: TRBD1
CDR3 protein: CASSVAQGSYGYTF
CDR3 DNA: TGCGCCAGCAGCGTGGCACAGGGGAGCTATGGCTACACCTTC

CDR3 length: 11
V gene: TRBV20-1
clone size: -
J gene: TRBJ1-1
D gene: -
CDR3 protein: CSARDIPMAFF
CDR3 DNA: TGCAGTGCCAGGGACATCCCGATGGCTTTCTTT

CDR3 length: 16
V gene: TRBV7-9
clone size: -
J gene: TRBJ2-5
D gene: -
CDR3 protein: CASSPRGGMAKETQYF
CDR3 DNA: TGTGCCAGCAGCCCGAGGGGGGGAATGGCGAAAGAGACCCAGTACTTC

CDR3 length: 17
V gene: TRBV9
clone size: -
J gene: TRBJ2-3
D gene: TRBD2
CDR3 protein: CASSVDLAGGFKDTQYF
CDR3 DNA: TGTGCCAGCAGCGTAGATTTAGCGGGAGGGTTCAAAGATACGCAGTATTTT

CDR3 length: 14
V gene: TRBV7-2
clone size: few
J gene: TRBJ2-2
D gene: -
CDR3 protein: CASSLAAGTGELFF
CDR3 DNA: TGTGCCAGCAGCTTAGCGGCGGGCACCGGGGAGCTGTTTTTT

CDR3 length: 17
V gene: TRBV28
clone size: -
J gene: TRBJ2-2
D gene: -
CDR3 protein: CASSSPTSSLNTGELFF
CDR3 DNA: TGTGCCAGCAGTTCTCCAACTAGCTCTCTGAACACCGGGGAGCTGTTTTTT

CDR3 length: 17
V gene: TRBV21-1
clone size: -
J gene: TRBJ2-1
D gene: -
CDR3 protein: CASSKRRTSGASNEQFF
CDR3 DNA: TGTGCCAGCAGCAAAAGACGGACTAGCGGCGCGTCCAATGAGCAGTTCTTC

CDR3 length: 15
V gene: TRBV6-2/TRBV6-3
clone size: -
J gene: TRBJ1-5
D gene: -
CDR3 protein: CASSYAENSNQPQHF
CDR3 DNA: TGTGCCAGCAGTTACGCGGAAAATAGCAATCAGCCCCAGCATTTT

CDR3 length: 15
V gene: TRBV5-6
clone size: -
J gene: TRBJ1-6
D gene: -
CDR3 protein: CASSVYARINSPLHF
CDR3 DNA: TGTGCCAGCAGCGTTTACGCCAGGATTAATTCACCCCTCCACTTT

CDR3 length: 14
V gene: TRBV19
clone size: -
J gene: TRBJ1-1
D gene: -
CDR3 protein: CASSNRQVWTEAFF
CDR3 DNA: TGTGCCAGTAGTAACCGACAGGTTTGGACTGAAGCTTTCTTT

CDR3 length: 14
V gene: TRBV30
clone size: -
J gene: TRBJ2-7
D gene: -
CDR3 protein: CAWNEGGPSYEQYF
CDR3 DNA: TGTGCCTGGAATGAAGGAGGACCCTCCTACGAGCAGTACTTC

CDR3 length: 14
V gene: TRBV28
clone size: -
J gene: TRBJ1-1
D gene: TRBD1
CDR3 protein: CASRPTGGVPEAFF
CDR3 DNA: TGTGCCAGCAGACCGACAGGGGGCGTTCCTGAAGCTTTCTTT

CDR3 length: 14
V gene: TRBV7-8
clone size: -
J gene: TRBJ2-3
D gene: -
CDR3 protein: CASRTEIVADTQYF
CDR3 DNA: TGTGCCAGCAGGACGGAGATTGTAGCAGATACGCAGTATTTT

CDR3 length: 23
V gene: TRBV27
clone size: -
J gene: TRBJ2-3
D gene: TRBD1
CDR3 protein: CASGATTPKNLTGGGRCTDTQYF
CDR3 DNA: TGTGCCAGCGGAGCAACGACACCGAAAAACCTTACAGGGGGCGGGCGGTGCACAGATACGCAGTATTTT

CDR3 length: 16
V gene: TRBV6-5
clone size: -
J gene: TRBJ2-3
D gene: -
CDR3 protein: CASSSPLDTSTDTQYF
CDR3 DNA: TGTGCCAGCAGTTCCCCACTAGACACTAGCACAGATACGCAGTATTTT

CDR3 length: 16
V gene: TRBV5-5
clone size: -
J gene: TRBJ1-1
D gene: -
CDR3 protein: CASSFGPTGLNTEAFF
CDR3 DNA: TGTGCCAGCAGCTTTGGGCCCACAGGCTTGAACACTGAAGCTTTCTTT

CDR3 length: 16
V gene: TRBV18
clone size: medium-sized
J gene: TRBJ1-3
D gene: -
CDR3 protein: CASSPGGTLSGNTIYF
CDR3 DNA: TGTGCCAGCTCACCGGGAGGTACCCTCTCTGGAAACACCATATATTTT

CDR3 length: 16
V gene: TRBV4-2
clone size: once
J gene: TRBJ1-6
D gene: TRBD1
CDR3 protein: CASSQDIGTVNSPLHF
CDR3 DNA: TGTGCCAGCAGCCAAGATATCGGGACAGTAAATTCACCCCTCCACTTT

CDR3 length: 18
V gene: TRBV7-9
clone size: -
J gene: TRBJ2-3
D gene: -
CDR3 protein: CASSSITTGPDPTDTQYF
CDR3 DNA: TGTGCCAGCAGTTCTATCACGACAGGTCCAGATCCCACAGATACGCAGTATTTT

CDR3 length: 15
V gene: TRBV11-2
clone size: -
J gene: TRBJ2-3
D gene: TRBD2
CDR3 protein: CASSWTSGSTDTQYF
CDR3 DNA: TGTGCCAGCAGCTGGACTAGCGGGAGCACAGATACGCAGTATTTT

CDR3 length: 14
V gene: TRBV5-4
clone size: -
J gene: TRBJ1-2
D gene: TRBD1
CDR3 protein: CASSPGTASYGYTF
CDR3 DNA: TGTGCCAGCAGCCCCGGGACAGCCAGCTATGGCTACACCTTC